The following is a TCR beta chain sequence with its context. The target antigen is unknown. The sample comes from a study of T cells in Graves' hyperthyroidism and ophthalmopathy. Amplification of TCR beta CDR3 regions was performed using RNA transcripts as template. The HTBI primer set served for first-round RT-PCR of the TCR CDR3. One entry per CDR3 protein, called by TCRdb with MiXCR from the multiplex PCR reads. The sample shows around 540,000 distinct CDR3 sequences, under 60% of them seen only once. The CDR3 length is 16 residues. V shed 6 bases and J shed 2 bases, with 19 bases lying between them. CDR1 MGHDK and CDR2 SYGVNS come from the germline V gene. Notes on the study in general: Ophthalmopathy was distinguished from stable hyperthyroidism by 13 V-J signatures. Blood samples included most of the expanded thyroid clonotypes exceeding 0.001.

Specimen: peripheral blood or thyroid tissue (not recorded which). This TCR was sampled from a woman between 18 and 29 years old with Graves' hyperthyroidism. J is TRBJ1-2 and V is TRBV25-1; unclear D gene. The CDR3 sequence is CASSYSSDSRNYGYTF. The CDR3 DNA reads as TGTGCCAGCAGCTACAGCAGTGATTCACGAAACTATGGCTACACCTTC.